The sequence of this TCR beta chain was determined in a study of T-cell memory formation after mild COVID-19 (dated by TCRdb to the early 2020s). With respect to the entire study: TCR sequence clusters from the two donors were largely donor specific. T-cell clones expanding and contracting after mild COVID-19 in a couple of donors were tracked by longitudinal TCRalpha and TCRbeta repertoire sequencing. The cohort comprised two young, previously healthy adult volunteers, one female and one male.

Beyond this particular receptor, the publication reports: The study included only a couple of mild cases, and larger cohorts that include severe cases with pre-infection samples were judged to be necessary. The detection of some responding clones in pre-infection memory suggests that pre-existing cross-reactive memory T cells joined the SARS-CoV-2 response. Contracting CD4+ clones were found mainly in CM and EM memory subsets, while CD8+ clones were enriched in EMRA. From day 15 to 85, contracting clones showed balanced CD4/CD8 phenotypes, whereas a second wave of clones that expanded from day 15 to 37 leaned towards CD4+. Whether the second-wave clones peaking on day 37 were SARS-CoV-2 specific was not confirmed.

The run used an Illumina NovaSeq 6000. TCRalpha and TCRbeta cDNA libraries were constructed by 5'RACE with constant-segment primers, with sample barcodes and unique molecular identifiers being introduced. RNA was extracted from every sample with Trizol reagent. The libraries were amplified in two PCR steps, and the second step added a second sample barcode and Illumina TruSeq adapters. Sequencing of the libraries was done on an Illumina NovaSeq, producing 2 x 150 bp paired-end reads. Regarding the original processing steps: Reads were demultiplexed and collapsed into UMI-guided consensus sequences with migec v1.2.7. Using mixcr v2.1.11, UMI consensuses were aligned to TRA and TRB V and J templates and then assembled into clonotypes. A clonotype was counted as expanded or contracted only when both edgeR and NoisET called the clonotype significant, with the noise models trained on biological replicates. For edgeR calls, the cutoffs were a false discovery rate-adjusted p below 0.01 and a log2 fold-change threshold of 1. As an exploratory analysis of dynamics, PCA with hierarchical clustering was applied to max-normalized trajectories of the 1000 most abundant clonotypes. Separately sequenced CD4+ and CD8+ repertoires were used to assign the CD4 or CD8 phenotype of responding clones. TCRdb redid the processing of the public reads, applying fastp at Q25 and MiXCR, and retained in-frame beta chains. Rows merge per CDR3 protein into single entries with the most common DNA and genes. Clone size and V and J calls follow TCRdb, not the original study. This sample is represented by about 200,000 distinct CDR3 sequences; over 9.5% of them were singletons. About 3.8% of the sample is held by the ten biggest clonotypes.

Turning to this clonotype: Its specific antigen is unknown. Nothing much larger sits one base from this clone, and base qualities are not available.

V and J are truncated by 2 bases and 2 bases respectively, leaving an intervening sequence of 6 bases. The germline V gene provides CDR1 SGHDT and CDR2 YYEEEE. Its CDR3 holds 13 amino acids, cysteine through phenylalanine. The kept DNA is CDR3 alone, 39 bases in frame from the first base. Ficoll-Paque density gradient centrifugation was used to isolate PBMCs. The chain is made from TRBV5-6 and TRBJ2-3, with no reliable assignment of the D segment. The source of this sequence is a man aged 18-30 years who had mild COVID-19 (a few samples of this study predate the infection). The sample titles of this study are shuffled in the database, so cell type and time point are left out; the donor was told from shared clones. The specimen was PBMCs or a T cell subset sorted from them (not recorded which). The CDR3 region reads CASSFHDTDTQYF. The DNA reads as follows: TGTGCCAGCAGCTTCCACGACACAGATACGCAGTATTTT.